A selection of T cell receptor beta chains follows, all from one sample in a study of blood T cell repertoires in COVID-19. Assay: immunoSEQ multiplex PCR; the TCRdb copy retains only in-frame clones and omits some. The repertoire holds about 220,000 clones, with almost 90% as singletons. The specimen was PBMCs or T cells enriched from blood (not recorded which). The receptors stem from a man between 25 and 39 years old who had been exposed to COVID-19. CDR3s include the opening cysteine and the closing phenylalanine or tryptophan. The D gene is left open where the match is weak. Size is stated for part of the rows, as once, few or many counts, or as a class when the clone is expanded.

clone_size: .; v_call: TRBV3-1/TRBV3-2; j_call: TRBJ2-3; d_call: TRBD2; cdr3_nt: TGTGCCAGCAGCCAAGGGGGGGGAAGCACAGATACGCAGTATTTT; cdr3_aa: CASSQGGGSTDTQYF
clone_size: .; v_call: TRBV7-2; j_call: TRBJ1-2; d_call: .; cdr3_nt: TGTGCCAGCAGCTTGGGGGGGGATCCTAACTATGGCTACACCTTC; cdr3_aa: CASSLGGDPNYGYTF
clone_size: .; v_call: TRBV3-1/TRBV3-2; j_call: TRBJ1-1; d_call: TRBD1; cdr3_nt: TGTGCCAGCAGCCAAAGGCAGGGGGCAAGCACTGAAGCTTTCTTT; cdr3_aa: CASSQRQGASTEAFF
clone_size: once; v_call: TRBV5-6; j_call: TRBJ1-2; d_call: TRBD1; cdr3_nt: TGTGCCAGCAGAATCCGACAGGGATCTAACTATGGCTACACCTTC; cdr3_aa: CASRIRQGSNYGYTF
clone_size: .; v_call: TRBV11-3; j_call: TRBJ2-3; d_call: TRBD2; cdr3_nt: TGTGCCAGCAGCACCGGACTAGTTGAGGGCACAGATACGCAGTATTTT; cdr3_aa: CASSTGLVEGTDTQYF
clone_size: .; v_call: TRBV10-2; j_call: TRBJ1-6; d_call: .; cdr3_nt: TGCGCCAGCAGTGAAATAGTGAGGGATAATTCACCCCTCCACTTT; cdr3_aa: CASSEIVRDNSPLHF
clone_size: .; v_call: TRBV7-9; j_call: TRBJ2-3; d_call: TRBD1; cdr3_nt: TGTGCCAGCAGCTTAGCGCAAGGGGGCTCAGCAGATACGCAGTATTTT; cdr3_aa: CASSLAQGGSADTQYF
clone_size: .; v_call: TRBV2; j_call: TRBJ2-3; d_call: TRBD2; cdr3_nt: TGTGCCAGCAGGGATACCGGGACTAGCGCCTTGGATACGCAGTATTTT; cdr3_aa: CASRDTGTSALDTQYF
clone_size: .; v_call: TRBV5-4; j_call: TRBJ2-4; d_call: TRBD1; cdr3_nt: TGTGCCAGCAGCCATAGGACAGGGCAACTAGCCAAAAACATTCAGTACTTC; cdr3_aa: CASSHRTGQLAKNIQYF
clone_size: once; v_call: TRBV25-1; j_call: TRBJ1-4; d_call: .; cdr3_nt: TGTGCCAGCGGGGAGGTGGGGAATAATGAAAAACTGTTTTTT; cdr3_aa: CASGEVGNNEKLFF
clone_size: .; v_call: TRBV6-5; j_call: TRBJ1-2; d_call: .; cdr3_nt: TGTGCCAGCAGTTACTCTCGACAGAACTATGGCTACACCTTC; cdr3_aa: CASSYSRQNYGYTF
clone_size: .; v_call: TRBV5-1; j_call: TRBJ2-3; d_call: TRBD2; cdr3_nt: TGCGCCAGCAGACTAGCGGGGGTGCGCACAGATACGCAGTATTTT; cdr3_aa: CASRLAGVRTDTQYF
clone_size: few; v_call: TRBV18; j_call: TRBJ1-1; d_call: TRBD1; cdr3_nt: TGTGCCAGCTCACCACCCTCAGGAGGATCGACAGGGGGAGCTTTCTTT; cdr3_aa: CASSPPSGGSTGGAFF
clone_size: .; v_call: TRBV12-5; j_call: TRBJ2-1; d_call: TRBD1; cdr3_nt: TGTGCTAGTGGACGGACAGGTAGCGAGCAGTTCTTC; cdr3_aa: CASGRTGSEQFF
clone_size: once; v_call: TRBV4-2; j_call: TRBJ1-2; d_call: TRBD1; cdr3_nt: TGTGCCAGCAGCCCCGAGATCGGGACAGGGGGGAGGACCTTC; cdr3_aa: CASSPEIGTGGRTF
clone_size: .; v_call: TRBV6-5; j_call: TRBJ2-7; d_call: TRBD1; cdr3_nt: TGTGCCAGCAGTTATAATGAACAGGGGAGCGAGCAGTACTTC; cdr3_aa: CASSYNEQGSEQYF
clone_size: .; v_call: TRBV18; j_call: TRBJ1-1; d_call: .; cdr3_nt: TGTGCCAGCTCACCACGGGGGGGCCCTTGGACTGAAGCTTTCTTT; cdr3_aa: CASSPRGGPWTEAFF
clone_size: .; v_call: TRBV4-2; j_call: TRBJ2-5; d_call: TRBD2; cdr3_nt: TGTGCCAGCAGCCCCTACGGGGGCGGGGGGCCTGATGAGACCCAGTACTTC; cdr3_aa: CASSPYGGGGPDETQYF
clone_size: .; v_call: TRBV29-1; j_call: TRBJ2-3; d_call: .; cdr3_nt: TGCAGCGTTGAGGGCGTCGCAGATACGCAGTATTTT; cdr3_aa: CSVEGVADTQYF
clone_size: .; v_call: TRBV13; j_call: TRBJ2-1; d_call: .; cdr3_nt: TGTGCCAGCAGCTTTGGAGACCGGAGGAATGAGCAGTTCTTC; cdr3_aa: CASSFGDRRNEQFF
clone_size: .; v_call: TRBV18; j_call: TRBJ1-2; d_call: .; cdr3_nt: TGTGCCAGCTCCAACAGGGAGGGCTACACCTTC; cdr3_aa: CASSNREGYTF
clone_size: once; v_call: TRBV5-1; j_call: TRBJ2-4; d_call: .; cdr3_nt: TGCGCCAGCAAGGACCCAGGGGCAGCCAAAAACATTCAGTACTTC; cdr3_aa: CASKDPGAAKNIQYF
clone_size: .; v_call: TRBV18; j_call: TRBJ1-2; d_call: TRBD1; cdr3_nt: TGTGCCAGCTCGGGACAGAACTATGGCTACACCTTC; cdr3_aa: CASSGQNYGYTF
clone_size: once; v_call: TRBV4-1; j_call: TRBJ2-2; d_call: TRBD1; cdr3_nt: TGCGCCAGCAGCCATGGGGACAGGGACACCGGGGAGCTGTTTTTT; cdr3_aa: CASSHGDRDTGELFF
clone_size: .; v_call: TRBV30; j_call: TRBJ1-5; d_call: .; cdr3_nt: TGTGCCTGGAGTCCACTCTCGTGGACAAGGGGCCAGCCCCAGCATTTT; cdr3_aa: CAWSPLSWTRGQPQHF
clone_size: .; v_call: TRBV7-8; j_call: TRBJ2-2; d_call: .; cdr3_nt: TGTGCCAGCAGCTTAGCTTGGCAGGGGAAGAACACCGGGGAGCTGTTTTTT; cdr3_aa: CASSLAWQGKNTGELFF
clone_size: .; v_call: TRBV7-2; j_call: TRBJ1-6; d_call: .; cdr3_nt: TGTGCCAGCAGCTTAGGGGCCTACAGGGTTCCCTTGGCGTCACCCCTCCACTTT; cdr3_aa: CASSLGAYRVPLASPLHF
clone_size: .; v_call: TRBV5-6; j_call: TRBJ1-4; d_call: .; cdr3_nt: TGTGCCAGCACCGTTCGAATCTATATTTGGGGGGGAAATGAAAAACTGTTTTTT; cdr3_aa: CASTVRIYIWGGNEKLFF
clone_size: .; v_call: TRBV7-2; j_call: TRBJ2-3; d_call: .; cdr3_nt: TGTGCCAGCAGCCACCCCCAGGGCGCGGACGACCTTTTTTATACGCAGTATTTT; cdr3_aa: CASSHPQGADDLFYTQYF
clone_size: .; v_call: TRBV28; j_call: TRBJ2-7; d_call: TRBD2; cdr3_nt: TGTGCCAGCAGTCCGGGGGGAGCGACCTCCTACGAGCAGTACTTC; cdr3_aa: CASSPGGATSYEQYF
clone_size: .; v_call: TRBV5-1; j_call: TRBJ1-1; d_call: .; cdr3_nt: TGCGCCAGCAGCTTCAGGTTAGGGGGGGGCCCTGAAGCTTTCTTT; cdr3_aa: CASSFRLGGGPEAFF
clone_size: .; v_call: TRBV27; j_call: TRBJ2-1; d_call: TRBD2; cdr3_nt: TGTGCCAGCATCCCCCTAGCGGAAAGCTCCTACAATGAGCAGTTCTTC; cdr3_aa: CASIPLAESSYNEQFF
clone_size: .; v_call: TRBV7-2; j_call: TRBJ1-1; d_call: .; cdr3_nt: TGTGCCAGCAGCTTACCAGGGCTCATGAACACTGAAGCTTTCTTT; cdr3_aa: CASSLPGLMNTEAFF
clone_size: few; v_call: TRBV6-6; j_call: TRBJ2-2; d_call: .; cdr3_nt: TGTGCCAGCAGTTACTCAAGCGGGTTCCACACCGGGGAGCTGTTTTTT; cdr3_aa: CASSYSSGFHTGELFF
clone_size: .; v_call: TRBV10-2; j_call: TRBJ2-1; d_call: .; cdr3_nt: TGCGCCAGCAGTGAGTGGCCGACTGAAGAGCAGTTCTTC; cdr3_aa: CASSEWPTEEQFF
clone_size: .; v_call: TRBV7-3; j_call: TRBJ2-3; d_call: .; cdr3_nt: TGTGCCAGCAGCCTAAACAGGGACCCAGATACGCAGTATTTT; cdr3_aa: CASSLNRDPDTQYF
clone_size: once; v_call: TRBV12-3/TRBV12-4; j_call: TRBJ1-1; d_call: TRBD1; cdr3_nt: TGTGCCAGCAGCGGACAGGGGAACACTGAAGCTTTCTTT; cdr3_aa: CASSGQGNTEAFF
clone_size: .; v_call: TRBV11-2; j_call: TRBJ2-7; d_call: TRBD2; cdr3_nt: TGTGCCAGCAGCTCATTAGCGGGGGGGATCTACGAGCAGTACTTC; cdr3_aa: CASSSLAGGIYEQYF
clone_size: .; v_call: TRBV11-2; j_call: TRBJ1-2; d_call: .; cdr3_nt: TGTGCCAGCAGCTCAGAGGGGCAGAGCTACACCTTC; cdr3_aa: CASSSEGQSYTF